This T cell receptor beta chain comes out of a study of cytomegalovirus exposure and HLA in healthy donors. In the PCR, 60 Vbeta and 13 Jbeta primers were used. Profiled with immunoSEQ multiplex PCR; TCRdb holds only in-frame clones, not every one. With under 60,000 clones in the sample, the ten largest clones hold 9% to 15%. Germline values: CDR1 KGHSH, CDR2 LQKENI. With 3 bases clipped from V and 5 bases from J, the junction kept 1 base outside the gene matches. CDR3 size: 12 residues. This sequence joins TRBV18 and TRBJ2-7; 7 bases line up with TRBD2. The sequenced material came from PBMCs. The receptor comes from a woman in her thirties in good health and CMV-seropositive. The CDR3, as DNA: TGTGCCAGCTCACCGGGGGGGGACGAGCAGTACTTC. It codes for CASSPGGDEQYF.